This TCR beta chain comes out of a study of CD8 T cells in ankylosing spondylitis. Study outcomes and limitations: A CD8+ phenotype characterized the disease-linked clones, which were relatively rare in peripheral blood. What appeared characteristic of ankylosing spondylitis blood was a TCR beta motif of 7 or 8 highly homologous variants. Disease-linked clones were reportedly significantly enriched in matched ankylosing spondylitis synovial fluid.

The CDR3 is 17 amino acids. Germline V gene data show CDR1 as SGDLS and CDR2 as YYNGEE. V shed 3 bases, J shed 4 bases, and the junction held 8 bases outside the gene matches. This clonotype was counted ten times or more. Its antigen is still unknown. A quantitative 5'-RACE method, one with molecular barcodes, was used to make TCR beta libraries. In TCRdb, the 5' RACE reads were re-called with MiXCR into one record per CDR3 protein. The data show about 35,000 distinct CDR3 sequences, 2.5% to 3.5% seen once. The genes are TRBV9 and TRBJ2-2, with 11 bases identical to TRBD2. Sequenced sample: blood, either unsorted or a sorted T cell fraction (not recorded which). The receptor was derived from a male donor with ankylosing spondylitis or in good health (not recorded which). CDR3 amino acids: CASSATGTSGLTGELFF. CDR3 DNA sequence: TGTGCCAGCAGCGCTACCGGGACTAGCGGACTCACCGGGGAGCTGTTTTTT.